Below, 14 T cell receptor beta chains from the same sample are listed, as sequenced in a study of CD8 T cells in Susac syndrome. Random hexamers were used to reverse transcribe the RNA input (about 0.45 to 1 ug). TCRdb redid the calling of the immunoSEQ multiplex PCR reads with MiXCR, one entry per CDR3 protein. The data hold under 200,000 distinct CDR3 sequences, with about 92% observed a single time. Sequencing input: CD4+ T cells from PBMCs. Receptors were obtained from a human donor in good health.

The V call is TRBV5-1, the J call TRBJ2-7; tentatively, D is TRBD1 (7 bases). Germline values: CDR1 SGHRS, CDR2 YFSETQ. The CDR3 is made up of 14 amino acids. With 4 bases removed from V and 5 bases from J, the gap between germline ends came to 16 bases. DNA for the CDR3: TGCGCCAGCAGCAGGTCAGGGGGGCTTGACGAGCAGTACTTC. Its translation: CASSRSGGLDEQYF.

The chain combines TRBV4-1 with TRBJ1-1; maybe TRBD1 (5 bases). Trimming left V 2 bases short and J 1 base short, with 8 bases between. Germline V lookup: CDR1 MGHRA, CDR2 YSYEKL. This CDR3 region has 14 residues. CDR3 region: CASSQKGRNTEAFF. The CDR3, as DNA: TGCGCCAGCAGCCAAAAGGGGCGGAACACTGAAGCTTTCTTT.

This sequence joins TRBV25-1 and TRBJ2-1; TRBD2 matches 9 bases. Losses at the gene ends were 3 bases for V and 1 base for J; bases not matched to a gene: 7. The CDR3 length is 17 residues. From germline, CDR1 is MGHDK and CDR2 SYGVNS. CDR3 in amino acids: CASSDGAGGISYNEQFF. DNA of the CDR3: TGTGCCAGCAGTGATGGAGCGGGAGGCATTTCCTACAATGAGCAGTTCTTC.

The V and J genes are TRBV6-1 and TRBJ2-1; D is possibly TRBD2 (7 bases). This CDR3 is 15 amino acids long. CDR1 MNHNS and CDR2 SASEGT come from the germline V gene. V lost 8 bases to trimming and J lost 4 bases, with 18 bases between them. The CDR3 bases are TGTGCCAGCGGAGCCCGGGGGGCGAGGTACAATGAGCAGTTCTTC. This encodes CASGARGARYNEQFF.

The chain carries TRBV10-2 and TRBJ2-1; possible D gene TRBD2, 6 bases. Germline-derived CDR1 and CDR2 are WSHSY and SAAADI. This CDR3 spans 15 amino acids. Trimming stripped 0 bases from V and 4 bases from J, with 10 bases between. This CDR3 reads CASSESPGEYNEQFF. As DNA, the CDR3 is TGCGCCAGCAGTGAGTCCCCGGGAGAGTACAATGAGCAGTTCTTC.

This rearrangement joins TRBV5-1 to TRBJ2-1; the match to TRBD2 covers 9 bases. The V and J ends lost 4 bases and 7 bases, in that order; junction bases with no gene match: 6. Germline loops: CDR1 SGHRS, CDR2 YFSETQ. This CDR3 contains 14 residues. This chain's CDR3 is CASSGSGGINEQFF. CDR3 nucleotide sequence: TGCGCCAGCAGCGGGAGCGGGGGGATAAATGAGCAGTTCTTC.

The chain has TRBV28 and TRBJ2-5; the D call may be TRBD1 or TRBD2 (7 bases each). V lost 10 bases, J lost 6 bases, and 15 bases lay in between. This CDR3 spans 12 amino acids. Germline V gives CDR1 MDHEN, CDR2 SYDVKM. DNA of the CDR3: TGTGCCACAGGGGGGGTCCAGAAGACCCAGTACTTC. Residues: CATGGVQKTQYF.

In nucleotides, the CDR3 is TGCGCCAGTACACAGGGGAGCAGCAATCAGCCCCAGCATTTT. Translated: CASTQGSSNQPQHF. This chain joins TRBV5-1 and TRBJ1-5; TRBD1 aligns across 7 bases. CDR1 SGHRS and CDR2 YFSETQ come from the germline V gene. CDR3 length equals 14 residues. The ends lost 8 bases at V and 1 base at J; junction bases unmatched: 6.

The V and J genes are TRBV24-1 and TRBJ1-2; D remains unclear. Trimming stripped 4 bases from V and 7 bases from J, with 6 bases between. The CDR3 is 11 residues long. The germline CDR1 and CDR2 sequences are KGHDR and SFDVKD. The CDR3 DNA reads as TGTGCCACCAGTGACGGGATTGGCTACACCTTC. Its protein is CATSDGIGYTF.

The chain is built from TRBV19 and TRBJ1-5, with a possible D match to TRBD1 (5 bases). CDR3 length: 15 residues. Per germline, CDR1 LNHDA and CDR2 SQIVND (reference sequence). V gave up 7 bases and J gave up 1 base, with 14 bases separating them. CDR3 region: CASNWGRASNQPQHF. The CDR3 DNA sequence: TGTGCCAGTAACTGGGGCAGGGCGAGCAATCAGCCCCAGCATTTT.

The rearrangement joins TRBV5-1 to TRBJ2-3; no definite D call. CDR1 is SGHRS and CDR2 is YFSETQ in the germline V gene. This CDR3 is built from 16 residues. Trimming removed 1 base at V and 3 bases at J, with 15 bases between. CDR3 in amino acids: CASSLLAGMGTDTQYF. CDR3 nucleotide sequence: TGCGCCAGCAGCTTGTTGGCAGGAATGGGTACAGATACGCAGTATTTT.

This clonotype was picked up one time. This chain joins TRBV3-1 and TRBJ2-7; D gene ambiguous. This CDR3 is 13 amino acids long. V lost 3 bases to trimming and J lost 2 bases, with 8 bases between them. Germline lookup yields CDR1 LGHDT and CDR2 YNNKEL (reference sequence). The CDR3 spells CASSHGPTYEQYF. The CDR3, as DNA: TGTGCCAGCAGCCACGGGCCGACCTACGAGCAGTACTTC.

This CDR3 reads CASSEGTPRKQYF. CDR3 DNA: TGTGCCAGCAGCGAAGGGACCCCTAGAAAGCAGTACTTC. The chain has TRBV3-1 and TRBJ2-7; the D call may be TRBD1 or TRBD2 (5 bases each). In germline, CDR1 is LGHDT, CDR2 YNNKEL (reference sequence). This CDR3 region has 13 residues. V was clipped by 5 bases and J by 8 bases, with 16 bases between them.

The rearrangement links TRBV29-1 to TRBJ1-4; D ambiguous. Germline CDR1 reads SQVTM; CDR2 reads ANQGSEA. Trimming pared 5 bases from V and 2 bases from J, leaving 15 bases between. The CDR3 sequence is 15 residues long. The CDR3: CSVRPGIATNEKLFF. CDR3 coding DNA: TGCAGCGTTAGGCCGGGAATCGCGACTAATGAAAAACTGTTTTTT.